These 25 T cell receptor beta chains came from one sample sequenced in a study of blood T cell repertoires in COVID-19. Sequenced by immunoSEQ multiplex PCR; TCRdb stores in-frame clones only, minus some. This sample has about 170,000 clones; about four fifths occur once, and the top ten carry more than 9%. Sequencing was done on a sample of peripheral blood. The source is a woman over 75 with active or convalescent COVID-19.

The rearrangement joins TRBV6-5 to TRBJ1-2, with D possibly matching TRBD1 (5 bases). Germline V CDR1 and CDR2: MNHEY, SVGAGI. V gave up 2 bases and J gave up 8 bases, with 12 bases separating them. The CDR3 is 13 amino acids. This chain's CDR3 is CASSYVRGGGYTF. In DNA, the CDR3 is TGTGCCAGCAGTTACGTTAGGGGAGGAGGCTACACCTTC.

The chain carries TRBV7-9 and TRBJ1-2, with 10 bases that match TRBD1. Germline V gives CDR1 SEHNR, CDR2 FQNEAQ (reference sequence). The CDR3 covers 13 residues. The V segment lost 5 bases and the J segment 7 bases; nucleotides outside the gene matches: 4. The CDR3 bases are TGTGCCAGCAGCGTCGGGACAGGGGTTGGCTACACCTTC. Its protein is CASSVGTGVGYTF.

The V gene is TRBV19, the J gene TRBJ1-4, with D possibly matching TRBD1 (5 bases). V dropped 3 bases and J dropped 4 bases, with 12 bases sitting between them. The CDR3 totals 15 residues. The germline CDR1 and CDR2 sequences are LNHDA and SQIVND (reference sequence). DNA of the CDR3: TGTGCCAGTAGTATCGGGGGGAGGAGTAATGAAAAACTGTTTTTT. It is translated as CASSIGGRSNEKLFF.

This clone has a handful of counts. V gene TRBV6-6 combines with J gene TRBJ2-7, with 10 positions matching TRBD2. The CDR3 has 21 residues. Looked up from germline, CDR1 is MNHNY and CDR2 is SVGAGI (reference sequence). V lost 6 bases to trimming and J lost 0 bases; unmatched junction nucleotides: 23. CDR3 amino acids: CASSSLYGSSGRRSGSYEQYF. CDR3 in DNA: TGTGCCAGCAGCAGCCTTTACGGGAGTAGCGGGAGGAGGTCCGGCTCCTACGAGCAGTACTTC.

The V gene is TRBV27, the J gene TRBJ1-1; D is ambiguous. The CDR3 is 13 amino acids. Germline V gene lookup returns CDR1 MNHEY and CDR2 SMNVEV (reference sequence). V was pared by 8 bases and J by 1 base, with 11 bases between. Here the CDR3 reads CASAMGRNTEAFF. As DNA, the CDR3 is TGTGCCAGCGCGATGGGGAGGAACACTGAAGCTTTCTTT.

This chain links TRBV19 with TRBJ2-1, with a weak D call TRBD2 (6 bases). Germline lookup yields CDR1 LNHDA and CDR2 SQIVND (reference sequence). This CDR3 contains 16 residues. V lost 3 bases, J lost 0 bases, and 12 bases lay in between. The CDR3 loop reads CASSIRDSSSYNEQFF. CDR3 DNA: TGTGCCAGTAGTATCCGGGACTCCAGCTCCTACAATGAGCAGTTCTTC.

The chain combines TRBV5-1 with TRBJ2-3; D unresolved. V was pared by 0 bases and J by 0 bases, with 8 bases between. Germline V gives CDR1 SGHRS, CDR2 YFSETQ. The CDR3 sequence is 15 residues long. In DNA form, the CDR3 reads TGCGCCAGCAGCTTGGACGGAGCTAGCACAGATACGCAGTATTTT. This encodes CASSLDGASTDTQYF.

V is TRBV6-5 and J is TRBJ1-2, with 8 nucleotides matching TRBD1. Germline V gene data show CDR1 as MNHEY and CDR2 as SVGAGI. The CDR3 loop spans 13 amino acids. With 3 bases clipped from V and 8 bases from J, the junction kept 5 bases outside the gene matches. The CDR3: CASSYQGARGYTF. In DNA form, the CDR3 reads TGTGCCAGCAGTTATCAGGGGGCACGAGGCTACACCTTC.

This chain joins TRBV19 and TRBJ1-5, with TRBD1 matching over 7 bases. The CDR3 totals 15 residues. Germline CDR1 is LNHDA and CDR2 is SQIVND (reference sequence). J lost 0 bases, V lost 3 bases, and 2 bases had no gene match. In DNA, the CDR3 is TGTGCCAGTAGTATCGGACAGGTTAGCAATCAGCCCCAGCATTTT. Protein: CASSIGQVSNQPQHF.

The genes are TRBV27 and TRBJ1-2, with 10 nucleotides matching TRBD1. Germline V gives CDR1 MNHEY, CDR2 SMNVEV (reference sequence). This CDR3 spans 13 amino acids. The J segment lost 9 bases and the V segment lost 3 bases, leaving 4 bases of the junction unmatched. For the CDR3, the DNA is TGTGCCAGCAGTTTGTCGGGACAGGGGAGCTACACCTTC. Translating it yields CASSLSGQGSYTF.

The chain has TRBV28 and TRBJ2-6; a weak D match, TRBD2 (5 bases). This CDR3 spans 18 amino acids. V shed 6 bases and J shed 2 bases, with 20 bases lying between them. The germline CDR1 and CDR2 sequences are MDHEN and SYDVKM. CDR3 loop: CASSFARPGSTGANVLTF. The CDR3 DNA reads TGTGCCAGCAGCTTCGCCCGCCCGGGAAGTACTGGGGCCAACGTCCTGACTTTC.

The chain couples TRBV6-5 to TRBJ2-1; 10 nucleotides match TRBD2. V shed 4 bases and J 2 bases; nucleotides not matched to a gene: 5. The germline V gene has CDR1 MNHEY and CDR2 SVGAGI. CDR3 length equals 16 residues. The CDR3 loop is CASSFRGLAPYNEQFF. In DNA form, the CDR3 reads TGTGCCAGCAGTTTTCGGGGACTAGCGCCCTACAATGAGCAGTTCTTC.

Only a few counts were recorded for this clone. V and J are TRBV29-1 and TRBJ1-1, with TRBD1 as a possible D gene (6 bases). Per the germline V gene, CDR1 is SQVTM and CDR2 is ANQGSEA. The CDR3 runs to 11 residues. V lost 3 bases and J 6 bases, leaving 8 bases between the germline ends. The CDR3 DNA follows: TGCAGCGTTGATGAGGGGGCTGAAGCTTTCTTT. Translated: CSVDEGAEAFF.

This clone showed up just a few times. The chain uses TRBV28 and TRBJ1-4, with a possible D match to TRBD1 (6 bases). The germline gives CDR1 MDHEN, CDR2 SYDVKM. The germline V and J ends were trimmed by 5 bases and 3 bases, with 10 bases remaining between them. The CDR3 extends over 14 amino acids. CDR3 DNA sequence: TGTGCCAGCAGTGTAAAGGGGGCTAATGAAAAACTGTTTTTT. Translation gives CASSVKGANEKLFF.

This chain links TRBV5-1 with TRBJ2-7; possible D gene TRBD1, 5 bases. With 2 bases removed from V and 6 bases from J, the gap between germline ends came to 12 bases. This CDR3 has 13 amino acids. Germline values: CDR1 SGHRS, CDR2 YFSETQ. CDR3 DNA sequence: TGCGCCAGCAGCTTTCAGGGTTTGGGCGAGCAGTACTTC. Its protein product is CASSFQGLGEQYF.

The chain uses TRBV12-3 or TRBV12-4 and TRBJ1-1; D is undetermined. Deletions cut 4 bases from V and 3 bases from J, with 3 bases between. This CDR3 has 11 amino acids. Here the CDR3 reads CASSSHTEAFF. In DNA form, the CDR3 reads TGTGCCAGCAGTTCTCACACTGAAGCTTTCTTT.

The rearrangement links TRBV10-3 to TRBJ1-1, with unresolved D. Germline lookup yields CDR1 ENHRY and CDR2 SYGVKD. The CDR3 extends over 15 amino acids. The V and J ends lost 0 bases and 1 base respectively, with 9 bases between them. As DNA, the CDR3 is TGTGCCATCAGTGAGTCGGTGAGTGAGAACACTGAAGCTTTCTTT. Its protein is CAISESVSENTEAFF.

The J gene is TRBJ1-2, the V gene TRBV3-1 (or the pseudogene TRBV3-2); D gene uncertain. CDR1 and CDR2 from the germline V gene are LGHDT and YNNKEL (reference sequence). With 5 bases removed from V and 8 bases from J, the gap between germline ends came to 15 bases. There are 13 residues in the CDR3. The CDR3: CASSDEASRGYTF. CDR3 nucleotide sequence: TGTGCCAGCAGCGACGAGGCCAGTCGCGGCTACACCTTC.

This clone showed up just a few times. This rearrangement joins TRBV19 to TRBJ1-3; D ambiguous. Germline CDR1 LNHDA, CDR2 SQIVND (reference sequence). Trimming took off 6 bases at V and 0 bases at J, with 18 bases between the two ends. The CDR3 consists of 17 residues. The DNA of the CDR3 is TGTGCCAGTAGGGGCAGAGGGATGGGAAGCTCTGGAAACACCATATATTTT. Protein: CASRGRGMGSSGNTIYF.

The chain joins TRBV28 to TRBJ1-2, with 9 bases matching TRBD1. This CDR3 contains 14 residues. Trimming took 6 bases from V and 5 from J; bases not matched to a gene: 7. Germline CDR1 is MDHEN and CDR2 is SYDVKM. CDR3 bases: TGTGCCAGCAGCCAACAGGGGGCCGCTTATGGCTACACCTTC. The encoded protein is CASSQQGAAYGYTF.

Only one count was recorded for this clone. This sequence joins TRBV7-8 and TRBJ1-5; possibly TRBD1 for D (6 bases). CDR3 length equals 15 residues. Germline CDR1 reads SGHVS; CDR2 reads FQNEAQ. Trimming shortened V by 1 base and J by 7 bases, and 14 bases separated the two germline ends. The CDR3, as DNA: TGTGCCAGCAGCTTAGGACCAGGGGTCGTGCAGCCCCAGCATTTT. As protein: CASSLGPGVVQPQHF. Using reference TRBV7-8 and TRBJ1-5 for the parts outside the CDR3, the full variable domain is GAGVSQSPRYKVAKRGQDVALRCDPISGHVSLFWYQQALGQGPEFLTYFQNEAQLDKSGLPSDRFFAERPEGSVSTLKIQRTQQEDSAVYLCASSLGPGVVQPQHFGDGTRLSIL.

This chain connects TRBV6-6 to TRBJ2-7; 9 nucleotides align to TRBD1. The CDR3 consists of 14 residues. CDR1 and CDR2 from the germline V gene are MNHNY and SVGAGI (reference sequence). The junction had 13 bases not matched to a gene; V was cut back by 9 bases and J by 7 bases. DNA for the CDR3: TGTGCCAGTACCGAGACAGGGGGAGGTCTTGAGCAGTACTTC. Amino acids: CASTETGGGLEQYF.

This chain connects TRBV19 to TRBJ1-3, with D tentatively TRBD1 (5 bases). Germline values: CDR1 LNHDA, CDR2 SQIVND (reference sequence). The germline V and J ends were trimmed by 10 bases and 4 bases, with 14 bases remaining between them. This CDR3 has 13 amino acids. CDR3 amino acids: CATREQGGNTIYF. DNA for the CDR3: TGTGCCACCCGAGAGCAGGGCGGAAACACCATATATTTT. Complete variable domain (other parts from reference TRBV19 and TRBJ1-3): DGGITQSPKYLFRKEGQNVTLSCEQNLNHDAMYWYRQDPGQGLRLIYYSQIVNDFQKGDIAEGYSVSREKKESFPLTVTSAQKNPTAFYLCATREQGGNTIYFGEGSWLTVV.

The chain has TRBV5-4 and TRBJ2-1; a weak D match, TRBD2 (5 bases). CDR1 is SGHNT, CDR2 YYREEE, per germline (reference sequence). The CDR3 totals 16 residues. V lost 0 bases and J lost 0, with 10 bases in between. CDR3 DNA sequence: TGTGCCAGCAGCTTGGGAGCGGAAAGCTCCTACAATGAGCAGTTCTTC. It translates to CASSLGAESSYNEQFF.

This clone appeared a single time. The chain links TRBV27 to TRBJ1-2, with 8 nucleotides matching TRBD1. There are 13 residues in the CDR3. V trimming: 10 bases; J trimming: 3 bases; junction bases outside the gene matches: 7. Germline V CDR1 and CDR2: MNHEY, SMNVEV (reference sequence). The CDR3 region has the DNA TGTGCCACGCGGACAGGGACAGACTATGGCTACACCTTC. Residues: CATRTGTDYGYTF.